This TCR beta chain was documented in a study of immune reconstitution after stem cell transplant in scleroderma. This CDR3 has 18 amino acids. Germline assignment: CDR1 SGHTA and CDR2 FQGNSA. The V gene end was trimmed by 1 base and the J gene end by 2 bases; junction bases not matched to a gene: 9. TCRdb reanalysed the RT-PCR reads using MiXCR and keeps one entry per CDR3 protein. The table shows 3,800 or so distinct CDR3 sequences, with roughly 6.4% occurring only once. This receptor was taken from a female donor with systemic sclerosis. The chain couples TRBV7-2 to TRBJ2-5, with 11 bases that match TRBD2. Sample collection occurred before or after autologous hematopoietic stem cell transplantation (not recorded which). This CDR3 reads CASSLGPLGLADQETQYF. DNA of the CDR3: TGTGCCAGCAGCTTAGGCCCCCTGGGACTAGCGGATCAAGAGACCCAGTACTTC.